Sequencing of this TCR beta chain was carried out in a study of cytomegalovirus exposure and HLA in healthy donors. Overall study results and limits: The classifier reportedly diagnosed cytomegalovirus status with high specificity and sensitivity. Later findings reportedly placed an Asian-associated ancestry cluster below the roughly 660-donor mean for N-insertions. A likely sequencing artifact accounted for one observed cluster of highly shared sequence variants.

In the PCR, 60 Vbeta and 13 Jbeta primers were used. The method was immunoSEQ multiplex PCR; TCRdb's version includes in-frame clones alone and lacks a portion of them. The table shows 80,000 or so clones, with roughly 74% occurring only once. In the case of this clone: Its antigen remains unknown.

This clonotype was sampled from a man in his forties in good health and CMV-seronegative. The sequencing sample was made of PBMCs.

CDR3 nucleotides: TGTGCCAGCCGCGGGGATCTTGTGGTCAATGAGCAGTTCTTC. It yields the protein CASRGDLVVNEQFF. J is TRBJ2-1 and V is TRBV5-6, with D maybe TRBD2 (6 bases). V lost 7 bases, J lost 6 bases, and 17 bases lay in between. This CDR3 region has 14 residues. Germline assignment: CDR1 SGHDT and CDR2 YYEEEE.